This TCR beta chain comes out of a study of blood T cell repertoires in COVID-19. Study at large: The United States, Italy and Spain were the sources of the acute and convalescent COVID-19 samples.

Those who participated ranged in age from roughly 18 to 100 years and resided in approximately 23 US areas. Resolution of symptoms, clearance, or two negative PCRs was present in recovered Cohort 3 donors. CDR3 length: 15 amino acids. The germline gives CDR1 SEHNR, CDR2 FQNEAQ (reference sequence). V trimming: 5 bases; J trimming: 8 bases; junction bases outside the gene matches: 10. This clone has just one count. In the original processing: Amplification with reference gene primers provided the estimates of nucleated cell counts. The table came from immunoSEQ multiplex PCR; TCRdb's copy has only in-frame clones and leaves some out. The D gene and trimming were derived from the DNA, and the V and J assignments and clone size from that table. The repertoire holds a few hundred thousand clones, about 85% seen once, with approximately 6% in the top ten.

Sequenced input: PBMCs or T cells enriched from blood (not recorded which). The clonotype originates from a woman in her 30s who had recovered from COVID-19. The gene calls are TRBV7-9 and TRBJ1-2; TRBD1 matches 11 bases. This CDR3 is CASSPPGTGGEGYTF. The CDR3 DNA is TGTGCCAGCAGCCCCCCAGGGACAGGGGGGGAAGGCTACACCTTC.